The 21 T cell receptor beta chains below were found in one sample sequenced in a study of cytomegalovirus exposure and HLA in healthy donors. Here immunoSEQ multiplex PCR was the method, and the copy in TCRdb shows in-frame clones only, minus some. The table records 200,000 or so clones, over 80% of them present only once. The sample was PBMCs. These receptors were taken from a young woman in good health and CMV-seronegative.

The chain joins TRBV5-4 to TRBJ2-7; 8 bases are shared with TRBD1. CDR3 length: 16 amino acids. The V gene end was trimmed by 0 bases and the J gene end by 3 bases; junction bases not matched to a gene: 8. Germline V gives CDR1 SGHNT, CDR2 YYREEE (reference sequence). This chain's CDR3 is CASSLAVSGQGYEQYF. The CDR3 DNA reads TGTGCCAGCAGCTTGGCCGTATCCGGACAGGGCTACGAGCAGTACTTC.

The chain has TRBV10-1 and TRBJ2-1; possibly TRBD1 for D (6 bases). V lost 6 bases and J lost 8, with 11 bases in between. The V gene's germline CDR1 is WNHNN and CDR2 SYGVQD (reference sequence). The CDR3 totals 12 residues. CDR3 region: CASSRQVDEQFF. The CDR3 DNA reads as TGCGCCAGCAGCCGACAGGTAGATGAGCAGTTCTTC.

The V call is TRBV25-1, the J call TRBJ2-4; D is perhaps TRBD1 (5 bases). Between the trimmed V and J ends, which lost 5 bases and 0 bases, there was a span of 17 bases. The germline CDR1 and CDR2 sequences are MGHDK and SYGVNS. This CDR3 is 17 amino acids long. CDR3 DNA sequence: TGTGCCAGCAGTTCGCCCGCAGACAGATTAGCCAAAAACATTCAGTACTTC. Protein product: CASSSPADRLAKNIQYF.

The chain combines TRBV2 with TRBJ1-1; 7 bases map to TRBD1. V was pared by 4 bases and J by 4 bases, with 9 bases of the junction left unmatched. CDR1 is SNHLY and CDR2 is FYNNEI in the germline V gene. This CDR3 spans 15 amino acids. CDR3 in DNA: TGTGCCAGCAGTGTTGCCAGGGGGTTAGGCACTGAAGCTTTCTTT. Translation: CASSVARGLGTEAFF.

The chain recombines TRBV7-9 with TRBJ1-1; unclear D gene. This CDR3 comprises 14 residues. Trimming removed 1 base at V and 0 bases at J, with 6 bases between. The germline V gene has CDR1 SEHNR and CDR2 FQNEAQ (reference sequence). CDR3 sequence: CASSLGALNTEAFF. In nucleotides, the CDR3 is TGTGCCAGCAGCTTAGGAGCCTTGAACACTGAAGCTTTCTTT.

The chain joins TRBV10-3 to TRBJ2-7; the D gene is possibly TRBD2 (6 bases). This CDR3 spans 13 amino acids. The V gene lost 6 bases and the J gene lost 2 bases, with 11 bases spanning the gap. Germline lookup yields CDR1 ENHRY and CDR2 SYGVKD. The CDR3 loop reads CAISARETYEQYF. In DNA form, the CDR3 reads TGTGCCATCAGCGCGCGGGAAACCTACGAGCAGTACTTC.

CDR3 in DNA: TGTGCCAGTACCACGGGACTAGCGGGAGGGTACAATGAGCAGTTCTTC. Translation gives CASTTGLAGGYNEQFF. The chain joins TRBV19 to TRBJ2-1; 16 nucleotides align to TRBD2. CDR3 length: 16 amino acids. CDR1 LNHDA and CDR2 SQIVND come from the germline V gene (reference sequence). The junction had 4 bases not matched to a gene; V was cut back by 7 bases and J by 4 bases. The full variable domain, rest sourced from reference TRBV19 and TRBJ2-1, is DGGITQSPKYLFRKEGQNVTLSCEQNLNHDAMYWYRQDPGQGLRLIYYSQIVNDFQKGDIAEGYSVSREKKESFPLTVTSAQKNPTAFYLCASTTGLAGGYNEQFFGPGTRLTVL.

This CDR3 is CASSLGQGAMKTQYF. The CDR3, as DNA: TGCGCCAGCAGCTTAGGACAGGGGGCTATGAAGACCCAGTACTTC. This chain links TRBV5-1 with TRBJ2-5, with 11 nucleotides matching TRBD1. V lost 2 bases to trimming and J lost 6 bases; unmatched junction nucleotides: 6. The V gene's germline CDR1 is SGHRS and CDR2 YFSETQ. The CDR3 length is 15 residues.

This clone appeared once. This rearrangement joins TRBV11-3 to TRBJ2-1, with 9 bases aligning to TRBD2. The germline V gene has CDR1 SGHNT and CDR2 YENEEA. J was trimmed by 2 bases and V by 3 bases; bases with no gene match: 2. The CDR3 has 15 residues. Here the CDR3 reads CASSLTSGTYNEQFF. The CDR3 DNA follows: TGTGCCAGCAGCTTGACTAGCGGTACCTACAATGAGCAGTTCTTC.

V is TRBV9 and J is TRBJ1-2; no firm D call. Germline CDR1 SGDLS, CDR2 YYNGEE. Deletions cut 0 bases from V and 3 bases from J, with 6 bases between. The CDR3 consists of 13 residues. This CDR3 reads CASSVALHYGYTF. The CDR3 coding sequence is TGTGCCAGCAGCGTAGCTCTCCACTATGGCTACACCTTC.

This chain joins TRBV7-8 and TRBJ1-5; tentatively, D is TRBD1 (6 bases). The length of the CDR3 is 13 residues. Germline assignment: CDR1 SGHVS and CDR2 FQNEAQ. Trimming stripped 5 bases from V and 9 bases from J, with 14 bases between. CDR3 coding DNA: TGTGCCAGCAGCCCCAGGGGAGTACGGCCCCAGCATTTT. This codes for CASSPRGVRPQHF. Using reference TRBV7-8 and TRBJ1-5 for the parts outside the CDR3, the full variable domain is GAGVSQSPRYKVAKRGQDVALRCDPISGHVSLFWYQQALGQGPEFLTYFQNEAQLDKSGLPSDRFFAERPEGSVSTLKIQRTQQEDSAVYLCASSPRGVRPQHFGDGTRLSIL.

The genes are TRBV4-2 and TRBJ2-1; D is perhaps TRBD1 (7 bases). This CDR3 region has 14 residues. Per germline, CDR1 LGHNA and CDR2 YNFKEQ. V was shortened by 4 bases and J by 10 bases, with 17 bases between the two germline ends. As DNA, the CDR3 is TGTGCCAGCAGCCCCAGGGGGGAACAATGGGAGCAGTTCTTC. Protein sequence: CASSPRGEQWEQFF.

The chain combines TRBV30 with TRBJ1-2; D is possibly TRBD1 (5 bases). V was trimmed by 8 bases and J by 6 bases, leaving 19 bases between them. CDR3 length equals 13 residues. The germline V gene encodes CDR1 GTSNPN and CDR2 SVGIG (reference sequence). The CDR3: CAVKVLAGHGYTF. CDR3 nucleotide sequence: TGTGCCGTTAAGGTATTGGCGGGGCATGGCTACACCTTC.

The V gene is TRBV6-5, the J gene TRBJ1-2; 9 bases align to TRBD1. With V trimmed by 4 bases and J by 7 bases, 10 bases remained unmatched. CDR3 length: 15 residues. Looked up from germline, CDR1 is MNHEY and CDR2 is SVGAGI. CDR3 DNA: TGTGCCAGCAGTTCCCGGGACAGGGATTTCGGTGGCTACACCTTC. Its protein is CASSSRDRDFGGYTF.

The chain employs TRBV10-1 and TRBJ2-1; D perhaps matches TRBD1 (5 bases). The germline V and J ends were trimmed by 0 bases and 8 bases, with 8 bases remaining between them. CDR3 length equals 13 residues. CDR1 and CDR2 (germline): WNHNN, SYGVQD (reference sequence). The CDR3 nucleotides are TGCGCCAGCAGTGAGTCGGGCAGGGATGAGCAGTTCTTC. Translated, it gives CASSESGRDEQFF.

The gene calls are TRBV27 and TRBJ1-6, with unresolved D. Germline V lookup: CDR1 MNHEY, CDR2 SMNVEV (reference sequence). V was pared by 3 bases and J by 7 bases, with 10 bases between. This CDR3 is 14 amino acids long. Here the CDR3 reads CASSFLGQNSPLHF. The CDR3, as DNA: TGTGCCAGCAGTTTTCTGGGCCAGAATTCACCCCTCCACTTT.

V and J are TRBV21-1 and TRBJ1-5; TRBD1, the table's D call, lacks a check against the DNA. TRBV21-1 is flagged as a pseudogene. CDR3 length: 16 amino acids. CDR3 DNA sequence: TGTGCCAGCAGCAGGGGACAGCGATTGAGCAATCAGCCCCAGCATTTT. Amino acid sequence: CASSRGQRLSNQPQHF.

This rearrangement joins TRBV7-9 to TRBJ2-1; 10 nucleotides line up with TRBD2. This CDR3 spans 15 amino acids. Germline trimming cut 4 bases from V and 6 bases from J; bases unmatched to any gene: 6. In germline, CDR1 is SEHNR, CDR2 FQNEAQ (reference sequence). The CDR3 protein is CASSSASGSPNEQFF. The CDR3 DNA sequence: TGTGCCAGCAGCTCGGCTAGCGGGAGTCCCAATGAGCAGTTCTTC.

The rearrangement uses TRBV5-1 and TRBJ1-1; a weak D match, TRBD1 (6 bases). V lost 4 bases to trimming and J lost 1 base, with 11 bases between them. The CDR3 is made up of 14 amino acids. CDR1 is SGHRS and CDR2 is YFSETQ in the germline V gene. In nucleotides, the CDR3 is TGCGCCAGCAGCCCGGACAGCAAGAACACTGAAGCTTTCTTT. Translation: CASSPDSKNTEAFF.

The chain employs TRBV5-1 and TRBJ2-1; 7 nucleotides line up with TRBD1. The J segment lost 9 bases and the V segment lost 0 bases, leaving 6 bases of the junction unmatched. This CDR3 has 14 amino acids. Germline CDR1 and CDR2: SGHRS and YFSETQ. CDR3: CASSLGQGKGEQFF. The CDR3 region has the DNA TGCGCCAGCAGCTTGGGACAGGGTAAAGGTGAGCAGTTCTTC.

The rearrangement links TRBV7-9 to TRBJ1-2, with D hard to call. Trimming removed 3 bases from V and 9 bases from J, with 14 bases in between. The length of the CDR3 is 13 residues. Germline V gene lookup returns CDR1 SEHNR and CDR2 FQNEAQ (reference sequence). The CDR3 reads CASSFGAEGSYTF. The CDR3 DNA sequence: TGTGCCAGCAGCTTTGGAGCTGAGGGCAGCTACACCTTC.